This entry lists 7 T cell receptor beta chains sequenced from one sample in a study of blood T cells in healthy people across ages. Using a J-beta primer mix together with a sample-barcoded 5' primer, a second PCR was run for 7 to 11 cycles. TCRdb processed the 5' RACE reads anew with MiXCR; each CDR3 protein has one entry. The data contain around 970,000 distinct CDR3 sequences, just over 50% of them singletons. Material for sequencing was blood. The receptors come from a woman aged 60-75 years in good health.

This clonotype was seen ten or more times. This chain joins TRBV29-1 and TRBJ2-7; D uncertain. Per germline, CDR1 SQVTM and CDR2 ANQGSEA. The CDR3 totals 12 residues. The V and J ends lost 5 bases and 0 bases respectively, with 8 bases between them. CDR3 nucleotides: TGCAGCGTTAGCAGTACCTCCTACGAGCAGTACTTC. Protein: CSVSSTSYEQYF.

This clonotype turned up a few times. V gene TRBV29-1 combines with J gene TRBJ1-2; a possible D gene is TRBD1 (5 bases). Germline loops: CDR1 SQVTM, CDR2 ANQGSEA. The V gene lost 1 base and the J gene lost 7 bases, with 10 bases spanning the gap. The CDR3 is 12 amino acids. The CDR3 DNA sequence: TGCAGCGTTGAAGCATGGGACGCTGGCTACACCTTC. Protein sequence: CSVEAWDAGYTF.

This clonotype was seen once. The chain uses TRBV6-5 and TRBJ2-7; the D gene is possibly TRBD2 (5 bases). The germline CDR1 and CDR2 sequences are MNHEY and SVGAGI. CDR3 length: 15 amino acids. V lost 7 bases and J 2 bases, leaving 18 bases between the germline ends. The CDR3 protein is CASMPFGSGTYEQYF. CDR3 DNA: TGTGCCAGCATGCCCTTTGGGAGCGGCACCTACGAGCAGTACTTC.

With regard to this clonotype: A much bigger clone sits one base away, suggesting this may be a read error. This chain joins TRBV11-1 and TRBJ2-7; the match to TRBD2 covers 16 bases. Germline CDR1 SGHAT, CDR2 FQDESV (reference sequence). Trimming at V came to 4 bases and at J to 0 bases, leaving 15 bases not matched to a gene. The length of the CDR3 is 21 residues. The CDR3 loop reads CASSWGLAGGPALSTSYEQYF. DNA for the CDR3: TGTGCCAGCAGCTGGGGACTAGCGGGAGGGCCAGCTTTGTCAACCTCCTACGAGCAGTACTTC. Together with reference TRBV11-1 and TRBJ2-7, the CDR3 gives the full variable domain: EAEVAQSPRYKITEKSQAVAFWCDPISGHATLYWYRQILGQGPELLVQFQDESVVDDSQLPKDRFSAERLKGVDSTLKIQPAELGDSAMYLCASSWGLAGGPALSTSYEQYFGPGTRLTVT.

The genes are TRBV25-1 and TRBJ2-7, with TRBD2 matching over 13 bases. The V and J ends lost 5 bases and 12 bases, in that order; junction bases with no gene match: 10. The V gene's germline CDR1 is MGHDK and CDR2 SYGVNS. The CDR3 extends over 14 amino acids. The DNA of the CDR3 is TGTGCCAGCAGTAAAGGACTAGCGGGAGAGCCCTTGTACTTC. As protein: CASSKGLAGEPLYF.

The chain joins TRBV20-1 to TRBJ2-2, with D perhaps TRBD2 (6 bases). V lost 8 bases and J lost 2, with 18 bases in between. Germline CDR1 and CDR2: DFQATT and SNEGSKA (reference sequence). This CDR3 has 15 residues. In DNA, the CDR3 is TGCAGTCTCCGCCGACGGGAGTTAAACACCGGGGAGCTGTTTTTT. This gives the protein CSLRRRELNTGELFF.

In this sample, this clonotype turned up a few times. The rearrangement joins TRBV27 to TRBJ2-3; TRBD2 agrees at 14 bases. The V gene's germline CDR1 is MNHEY and CDR2 SMNVEV (reference sequence). The J segment lost 5 bases and the V segment lost 4 bases, leaving 11 bases of the junction unmatched. The CDR3 extends over 18 amino acids. The CDR3 here is CASSSGAPTSGRGDTQYF. CDR3 bases: TGTGCCAGCAGTTCGGGGGCACCGACTAGCGGGAGGGGAGATACGCAGTATTTT.